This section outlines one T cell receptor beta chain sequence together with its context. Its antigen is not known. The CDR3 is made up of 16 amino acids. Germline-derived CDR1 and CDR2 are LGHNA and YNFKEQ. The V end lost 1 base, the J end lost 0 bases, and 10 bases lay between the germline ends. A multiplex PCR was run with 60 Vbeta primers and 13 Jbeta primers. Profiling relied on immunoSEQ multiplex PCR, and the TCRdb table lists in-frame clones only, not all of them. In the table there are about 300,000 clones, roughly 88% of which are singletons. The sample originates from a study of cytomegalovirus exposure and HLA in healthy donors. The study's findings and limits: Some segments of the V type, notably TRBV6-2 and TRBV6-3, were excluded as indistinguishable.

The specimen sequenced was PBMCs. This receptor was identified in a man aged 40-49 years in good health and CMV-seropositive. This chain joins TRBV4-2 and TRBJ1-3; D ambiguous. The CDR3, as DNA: TGTGCCAGCAGCCAAGTTACCGGGGACTCTGGAAACACCATATATTTT. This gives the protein CASSQVTGDSGNTIYF.